One and the same sample provided the 6 T cell receptor beta chains below, sequenced in a study of blood T cell repertoires in COVID-19. Libraries were prepared by immunoSEQ multiplex PCR; TCRdb keeps only in-frame clonotypes and omits some of them. Among around 180,000 clones listed, 80% to 90% were seen once. Source material: peripheral blood. Every receptor here comes from a human donor with active or convalescent COVID-19. The donor label of this sample is uncertain.

The rearrangement joins TRBV4-2 to TRBJ2-7; D might be TRBD2 (6 bases). The CDR3 sequence is 15 residues long. V dropped 4 bases and J dropped 1 base, with 14 bases sitting between them. Germline V gene lookup returns CDR1 LGHNA and CDR2 YNFKEQ. DNA of the CDR3: TGTGCCAGCAGCCCCTCTGCGGGACCTTCCTACGAGCAGTACTTC. Encoded protein: CASSPSAGPSYEQYF.

The V call is TRBV13, the J call TRBJ2-3; TRBD2 matches at 9 bases. The junction had 10 bases not matched to a gene; V was cut back by 4 bases and J by 5 bases. CDR1 is PRHDT and CDR2 is FYEKMQ in the germline V gene (reference sequence). The CDR3 extends over 16 amino acids. CDR3 bases: TGTGCCAGCAGCTCCGGGCCTAGCGGGGCCGAAGATACGCAGTATTTT. As protein: CASSSGPSGAEDTQYF.

The genes are TRBV19 and TRBJ2-7, with TRBD1 identical over 8 bases. Trimming took 3 bases from V and 7 from J; bases not matched to a gene: 11. CDR1 and CDR2 from the germline V gene are LNHDA and SQIVND (reference sequence). The CDR3 is made up of 15 amino acids. This CDR3 reads CASSIGAGGLWEQYF. The CDR3 bases are TGTGCCAGTAGTATCGGGGCAGGGGGCCTGTGGGAGCAGTACTTC.

CDR3 sequence: CASSSVGGGAYEQYF. Written as DNA, the CDR3 is TGTGCCAGCAGCTCGGTCGGTGGCGGCGCCTACGAGCAGTACTTC. J is TRBJ2-7 and V is TRBV11-1; no firm D call. The V gene's germline CDR1 is SGHAT and CDR2 FQDESV (reference sequence). Between the trimmed V and J ends, which lost 4 bases and 2 bases, there was a span of 15 bases. This CDR3 contains 15 residues.

In this sample, this clone turned up a few times. The rearrangement joins TRBV7-9 to TRBJ2-1, with TRBD1 as a possible D gene (6 bases). The germline V gene encodes CDR1 SEHNR and CDR2 FQNEAQ (reference sequence). The CDR3 totals 17 residues. The V gene lost 1 base and the J gene lost 7 bases, with 20 bases spanning the gap. Written as DNA, the CDR3 is TGTGCCAGCAGCTTAGAGCTCGGCGGGCCAAGGGGGAATGAGCAGTTCTTC. Its protein is CASSLELGGPRGNEQFF.

This clone was recorded only once. The chain couples TRBV2 to TRBJ2-2; 9 bases are a match to TRBD1. The CDR3 has 15 residues. V was pared by 11 bases and J by 5 bases, with 12 bases of the junction left unmatched. Per germline, CDR1 SNHLY and CDR2 FYNNEI. CDR3 DNA: TGTGCCGCACACGGTGGACAGGGGAGGACCGGGGAGCTGTTTTTT. As protein: CAAHGGQGRTGELFF.